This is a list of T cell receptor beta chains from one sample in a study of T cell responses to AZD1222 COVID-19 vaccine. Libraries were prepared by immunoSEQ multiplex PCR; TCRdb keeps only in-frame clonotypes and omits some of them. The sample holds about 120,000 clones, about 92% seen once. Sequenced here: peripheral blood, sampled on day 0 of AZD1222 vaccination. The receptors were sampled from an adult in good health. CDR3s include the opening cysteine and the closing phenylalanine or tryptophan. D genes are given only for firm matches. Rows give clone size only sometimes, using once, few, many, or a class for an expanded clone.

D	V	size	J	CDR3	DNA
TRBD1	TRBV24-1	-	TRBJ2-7	CATSDNWSGGPSYEQYF	TGTGCCACCAGTGATAATTGGTCAGGGGGACCTTCCTACGAGCAGTACTTC
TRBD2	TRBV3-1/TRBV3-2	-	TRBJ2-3	CASSQEGSGRVTDTQYF	TGTGCCAGCAGCCAAGAAGGGAGCGGGAGGGTTACAGATACGCAGTATTTT
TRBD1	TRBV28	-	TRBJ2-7	CASSTPGPGGEQYF	TGTGCCAGCAGTACCCCGGGGCCAGGGGGCGAGCAGTACTTC
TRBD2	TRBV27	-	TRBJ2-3	CASSLWTSGTDTQYF	TGTGCCAGCAGTTTATGGACTAGCGGCACAGATACGCAGTATTTT
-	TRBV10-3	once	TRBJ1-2	CAISEQGLPYGYTF	TGTGCCATCAGTGAACAAGGGCTACCATATGGCTACACCTTC
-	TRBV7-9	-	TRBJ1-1	CASSLVRSDNTEAFF	TGTGCCAGCAGCTTAGTAAGGAGTGATAACACTGAAGCTTTCTTT
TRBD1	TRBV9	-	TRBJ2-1	CASSVGTGTGNYNEQFF	TGTGCCAGCAGCGTTGGGACAGGGACAGGTAACTACAATGAGCAGTTCTTC
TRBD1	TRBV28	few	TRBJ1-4	CASSLNRGSNEKLFF	TGTGCCAGCAGTTTAAACAGGGGATCTAATGAAAAACTGTTTTTT
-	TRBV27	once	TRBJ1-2	CASSFGPGTLYGYTF	TGTGCCAGCAGTTTTGGTCCCGGGACTTTATATGGCTACACCTTC
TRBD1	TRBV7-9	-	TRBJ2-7	CASSSDRGVHEQYF	TGTGCCAGCAGCTCGGACAGGGGGGTCCACGAGCAGTACTTC
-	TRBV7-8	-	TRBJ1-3	CASSPGGAVSGNTIYF	TGTGCCAGCAGCCCCGGAGGGGCGGTCTCTGGAAACACCATATATTTT
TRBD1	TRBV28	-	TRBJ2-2	CASSLYDRGTAGELFF	TGTGCCAGCAGTTTATACGACAGGGGCACAGCCGGGGAGCTGTTTTTT
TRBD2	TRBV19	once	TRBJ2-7	CASSIVTGRGYEQYF	TGTGCCAGTAGTATAGTCACCGGGAGGGGATACGAGCAGTACTTC
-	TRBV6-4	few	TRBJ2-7	CASSCYEQYF	TGTGCCAGCAGTTGTTACGAGCAGTACTTC
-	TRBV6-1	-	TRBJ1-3	CASSEADGRDTIYF	TGTGCCAGCAGTGAAGCGGATGGGAGGGACACCATATATTTT
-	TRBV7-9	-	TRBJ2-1	CASSGGLDEQFF	TGTGCCAGCTCCGGGGGTTTGGATGAGCAGTTCTTC
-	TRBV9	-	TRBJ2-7	CASSVSPGFYEQYF	TGTGCCAGCAGCGTATCGCCAGGATTCTACGAGCAGTACTTC
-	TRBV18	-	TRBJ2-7	CASSSEWGYEQYF	TGTGCCAGCTCATCAGAGTGGGGCTACGAGCAGTACTTC
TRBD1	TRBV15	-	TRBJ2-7	CATSRPRATGYLSYEQYF	TGTGCCACCAGCAGACCTCGTGCGACAGGGTACCTTTCCTACGAGCAGTACTTC
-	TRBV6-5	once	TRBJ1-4	CASSEVLNEKLFF	TGTGCCAGCAGCGAGGTCCTTAATGAAAAACTGTTTTTT
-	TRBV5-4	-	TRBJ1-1	CASSLAGGGMNTEAFF	TGTGCCAGCAGCTTGGCCGGGGGCGGAATGAACACTGAAGCTTTCTTT
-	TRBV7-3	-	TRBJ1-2	CASSPQGSDYGYTF	TGTGCCAGCAGCCCACAGGGATCGGACTATGGCTACACCTTC
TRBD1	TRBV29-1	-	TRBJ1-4	CSARDRWGTNEKLFF	TGCAGCGCCCGGGACAGATGGGGAACTAATGAAAAACTGTTTTTT
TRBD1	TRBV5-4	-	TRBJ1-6	CASSKGADNSPLHF	TGTGCCAGCAGCAAGGGGGCAGATAATTCACCCCTCCACTTT
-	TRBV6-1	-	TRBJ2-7	CASSENGAYEQYF	TGTGCCAGCAGTGAAAACGGGGCCTACGAGCAGTACTTC
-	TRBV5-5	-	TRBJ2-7	CASSFAAEQYF	TGTGCCAGCAGCTTTGCCGCCGAGCAGTACTTC
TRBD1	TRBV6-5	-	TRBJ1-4	CASSRQGSNEKLFF	TGTGCCAGCAGTCGACAGGGTAGTAATGAAAAACTGTTTTTT
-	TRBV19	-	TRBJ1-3	CASRKTGSGNTIYF	TGTGCCAGTAGAAAAACAGGGAGTGGAAACACCATATATTTT
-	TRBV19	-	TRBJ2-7	CARGVRYYEQYF	TGTGCCAGGGGCGTCAGGTACTACGAGCAGTACTTC
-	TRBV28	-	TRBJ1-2	CASSLRGWAGYTF	TGTGCCAGCAGTCTCCGTGGTTGGGCGGGCTACACCTTC
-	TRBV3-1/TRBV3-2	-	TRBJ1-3	CASSQDLPGLGNTIYF	TGTGCCAGCAGCCAAGATCTACCAGGGTTAGGAAACACCATATATTTT
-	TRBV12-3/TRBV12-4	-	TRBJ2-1	CASSSYNEQFF	TGTGCCAGCAGTTCCTACAATGAGCAGTTCTTC
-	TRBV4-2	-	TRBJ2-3	CASSQPIAEMSTDTQYF	TGTGCCAGCAGCCAACCGATAGCGGAGATGAGCACAGATACGCAGTATTTT
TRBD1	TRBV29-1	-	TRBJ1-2	CSAYQAGQSYGYTF	TGCAGCGCTTACCAGGCGGGACAGTCGTATGGCTACACCTTC
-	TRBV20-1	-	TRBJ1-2	CSARTGYGYTF	TGCAGTGCTAGGACGGGCTATGGCTACACCTTC
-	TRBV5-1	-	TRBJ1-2	CASSLGQADYGYTF	TGCGCCAGCAGCTTGGGGCAGGCGGACTATGGCTACACCTTC
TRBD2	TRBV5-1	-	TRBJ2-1	CASSLRSSGRRDEQFF	TGCGCCAGCAGCTTGCGGTCTAGCGGGAGGAGGGATGAGCAGTTCTTC